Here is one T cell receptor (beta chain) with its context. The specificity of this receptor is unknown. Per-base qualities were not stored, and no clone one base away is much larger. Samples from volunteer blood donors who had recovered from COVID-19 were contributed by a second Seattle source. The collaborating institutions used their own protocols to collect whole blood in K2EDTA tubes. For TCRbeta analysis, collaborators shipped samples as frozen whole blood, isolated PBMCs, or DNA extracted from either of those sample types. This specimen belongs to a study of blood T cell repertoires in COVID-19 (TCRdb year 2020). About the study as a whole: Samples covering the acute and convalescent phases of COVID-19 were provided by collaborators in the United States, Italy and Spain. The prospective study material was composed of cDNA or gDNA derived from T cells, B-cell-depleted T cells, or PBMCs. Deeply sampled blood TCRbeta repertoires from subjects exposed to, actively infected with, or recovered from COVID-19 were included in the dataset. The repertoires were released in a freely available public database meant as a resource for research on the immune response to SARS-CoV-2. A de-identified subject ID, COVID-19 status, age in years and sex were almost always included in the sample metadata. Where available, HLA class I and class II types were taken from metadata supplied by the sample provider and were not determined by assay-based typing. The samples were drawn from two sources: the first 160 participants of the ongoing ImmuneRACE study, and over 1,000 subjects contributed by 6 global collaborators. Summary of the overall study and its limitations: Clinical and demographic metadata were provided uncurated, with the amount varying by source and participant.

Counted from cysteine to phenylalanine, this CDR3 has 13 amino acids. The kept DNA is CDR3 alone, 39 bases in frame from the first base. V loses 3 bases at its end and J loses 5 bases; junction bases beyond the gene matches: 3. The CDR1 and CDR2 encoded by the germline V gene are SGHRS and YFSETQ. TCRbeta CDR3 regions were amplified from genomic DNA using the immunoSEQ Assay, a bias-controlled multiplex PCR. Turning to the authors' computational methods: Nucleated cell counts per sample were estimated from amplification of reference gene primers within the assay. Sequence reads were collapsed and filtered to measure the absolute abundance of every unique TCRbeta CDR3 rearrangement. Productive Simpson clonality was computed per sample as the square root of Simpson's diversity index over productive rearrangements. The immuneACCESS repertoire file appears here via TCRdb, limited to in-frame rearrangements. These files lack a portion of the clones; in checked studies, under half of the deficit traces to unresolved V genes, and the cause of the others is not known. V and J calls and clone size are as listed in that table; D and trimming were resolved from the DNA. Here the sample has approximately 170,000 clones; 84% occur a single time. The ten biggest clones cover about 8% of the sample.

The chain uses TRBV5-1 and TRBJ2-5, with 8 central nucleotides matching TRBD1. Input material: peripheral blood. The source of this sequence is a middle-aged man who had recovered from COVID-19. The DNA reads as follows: TGCGCCAGCAGCTCCACAGGGGGGGAGACCCAGTACTTC. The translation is CASSSTGGETQYF. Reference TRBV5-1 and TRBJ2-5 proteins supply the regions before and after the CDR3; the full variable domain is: KAGVTQTPRYLIKTRGQQVTLSCSPISGHRSVSWYQQTPGQGLQFLFEYFSETQRNKGNFPGRFSGRQFSNSRSEMNVSTLELGDSALYLCASSSTGGETQYFGPGTRLLVL.